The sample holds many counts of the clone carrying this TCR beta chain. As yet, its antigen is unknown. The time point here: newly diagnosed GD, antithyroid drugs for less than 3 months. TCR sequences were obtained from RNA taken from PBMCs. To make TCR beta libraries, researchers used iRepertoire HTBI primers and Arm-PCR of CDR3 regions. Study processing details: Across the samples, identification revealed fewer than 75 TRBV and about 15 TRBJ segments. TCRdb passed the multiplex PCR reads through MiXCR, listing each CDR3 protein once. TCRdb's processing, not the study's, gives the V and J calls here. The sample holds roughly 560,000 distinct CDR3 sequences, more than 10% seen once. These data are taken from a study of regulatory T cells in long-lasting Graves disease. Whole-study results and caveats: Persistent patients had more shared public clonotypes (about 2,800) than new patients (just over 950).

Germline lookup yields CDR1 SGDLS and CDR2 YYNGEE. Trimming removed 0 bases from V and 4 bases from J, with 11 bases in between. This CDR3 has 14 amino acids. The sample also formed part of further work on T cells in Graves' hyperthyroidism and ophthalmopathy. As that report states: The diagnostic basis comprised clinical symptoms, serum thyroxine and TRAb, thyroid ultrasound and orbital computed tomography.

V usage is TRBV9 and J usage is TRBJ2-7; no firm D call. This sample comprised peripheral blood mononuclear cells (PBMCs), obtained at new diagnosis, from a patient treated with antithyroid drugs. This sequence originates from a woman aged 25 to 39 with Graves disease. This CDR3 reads CASSVGFLGYEQYF. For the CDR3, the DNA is TGTGCCAGCAGCGTAGGATTTTTGGGGTACGAGCAGTACTTC.